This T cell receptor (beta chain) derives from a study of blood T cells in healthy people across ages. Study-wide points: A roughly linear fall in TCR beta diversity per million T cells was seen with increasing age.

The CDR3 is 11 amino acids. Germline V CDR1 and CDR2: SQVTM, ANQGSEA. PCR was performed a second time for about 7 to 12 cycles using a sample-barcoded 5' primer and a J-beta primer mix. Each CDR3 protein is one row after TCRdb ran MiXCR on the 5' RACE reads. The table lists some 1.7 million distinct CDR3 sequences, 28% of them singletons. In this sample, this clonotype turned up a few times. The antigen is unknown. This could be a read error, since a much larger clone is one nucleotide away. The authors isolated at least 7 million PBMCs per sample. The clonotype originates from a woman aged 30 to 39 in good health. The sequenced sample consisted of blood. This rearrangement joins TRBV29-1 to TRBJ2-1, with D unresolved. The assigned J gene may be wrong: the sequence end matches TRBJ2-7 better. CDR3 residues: CSPLGGGEQYF. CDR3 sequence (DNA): TGCAGCCCTTTGGGTGGTGGTGAGCAGTACTTC.